What follows is one TCR beta chain and its context. This clonotype was recorded many times. Its antigen is not yet known. Per-nucleotide qualities are absent, and no much larger clonotype sits a single base away. These data originate in a study of human T cells and chemical hapten exposure (dated by TCRdb to the early 2020s). As for the study more broadly: For sensitization, 2% DPC in acetone was applied to a 2 cm by 2 cm area of upper inner arm skin. Weekly therapeutic DPC doses were additionally applied to the scalp of patients throughout the roughly 25-week study period. Patch tests used Finn chambers with 0.01% DPC on the upper back, scored after 6 days by International Contact Dermatitis Research Group standards. The patient cohort, mostly female, included alopecia areata with under or over 50% scalp involvement, alopecia totalis and alopecia universalis. Libraries were pooled for sequencing, and variation in per-sample TCR yields was attributed mainly to small differences in library volumes within the pool. Peripheral blood TCR repertoire changes were tracked in vivo in alopecia patients during primary and secondary sensitization to the hapten diphenylcyclopropenone (DPC). Blood was sampled from patients pre-sensitization (week 0) and at 2, 6 and about 24 weeks after DPC sensitization. Blood for TCR sequencing was provided by twenty-nine alopecia patients at one to four time points (pre-sensitization, 2, 6 and 24 weeks).

Receptor amplification or capture employed RACE. These reads were obtained on a NextSeq 500. Library preparation attached unique molecular identifiers to individual cDNA molecules for quantitative, reproducible TCR counting. Each blood RNA sample was used to sequence both TCR alpha and TCR beta chains. As for the original processing: A median of approximately 96,000 TCRs per sample was observed, with a range of 23,224 to 690,600. The Decombinator software suite was used to annotate V, J and CDR3 in the TCR reads. For PS versus PT1 abundance plots, all samples were subsampled to the same number of TCRs (28,000). TCRs were defined as expanded if absent before sensitization and observed at least eight times at the 2-week time point. The public reads were reanalyzed by TCRdb: fastp trimming at Q25, MiXCR alignment, in-frame beta chains only. Merged by CDR3 protein, the rows form single entries marked with the most common genes and DNA. The V and J calls here are based on TCRdb, not the publication. For this sample the table gives tens of thousands of distinct CDR3 sequences, of which 11% were detected only once. The top ten hold 1.4% of the sample.

Reading from cysteine to phenylalanine, the CDR3 counts 14 amino acids. CDR3 DNA only is kept here, 42 bases in frame from base 1. Per the germline V gene (reference sequence), SEHNR is the CDR1 and FQNEAQ is the CDR2. V and J lose 0 bases and 3 bases, and a span of 8 bases separates them. Study-wide findings and limitations: After repeated subsampling, the strength of the expansion versus patch-test correlation and the threshold at which it became significant changed. Expanded TCRs formed significantly more large CDR3 similarity clusters than pre-sensitization or healthy control sets, consistent with antigen-driven responses. Patch test score correlated positively with the number of PT1 expanded TCRs, reaching significance at thresholds 8, 16 and 32 but not at 4. Alopecia, a presumed autoimmune disease, was present in all patients, so the immune response of the patients might differ from that of healthy individuals. DPC sensitization did not change the number of TCRs with a frequency above 1 in 1000, and there was no evidence of changes in global repertoire structure.

Interpreted using the paper, the time point label stands for: patch test 3, about 24 weeks after DPC sensitization. Sample treatment or condition, as interpreted from the label and publication: therapeutic diphenylcyclopropenone sensitization with weekly scalp DPC. At every patch-test visit, the blood draw took place before the patch test was put on. Patients were eligible if aged 18 to 70, diagnosed with alopecia and judged suitable for DPC therapy, and pregnant patients were excluded. Total RNA was isolated from unfractionated whole blood collected in Tempus Blood RNA tubes. The receptor's source is a woman aged 45-65 years with alopecia areata. Some clones in this sample may be carry-over from other donors' samples. This specimen consisted of whole blood, obtained in connection with sensitization to the hapten diphenylcyclopropenone (DPC). The chain employs TRBV7-9 and TRBJ1-1, with no D gene named confidently. At the DNA level, the sequence is TGTGCCAGCAGCTTAGCGGGCGTAGACACTGAAGCTTTCTTT. Translation gives CASSLAGVDTEAFF.